The rows below give T cell receptor beta chains drawn from one sample of a study of identical twins. MiXCR, applied by TCRdb to the 5' RACE reads, yields one record per CDR3 protein. The table records around 370,000 distinct CDR3 sequences, 7% to 9.5% of them present only once. The sample comprised naive T cells sorted from blood. The receptor source for this set is a woman aged 45-59 years in good health. The CDR3 runs from the conserved cysteine through the conserved F or W. Fields, in order: clone size, J gene, D gene, V gene, CDR3 DNA, CDR3 protein. A D gene is named only where the DNA matches it firmly. Not all rows give a size; the values are once, few, many and, for expanded clones, a class.

few,TRBJ1-2,-,TRBV5-1,TGCGCCAGCTCACGTCGGTCGGAATTTAGTGGCTACACCTTC,CASSRRSEFSGYTF
-,TRBJ2-2,-,TRBV4-2,TGTGCCAGCAGCCAAGATGTAGGTGGGGGGCCAACCGGGGAGCTGTTTTTT,CASSQDVGGGPTGELFF
few,TRBJ2-1,-,TRBV5-1,TGCGCCAGCAGCAAACCCCCACTAGAACTCTACAATGAGCAGTTCTTC,CASSKPPLELYNEQFF
few,TRBJ2-7,-,TRBV7-9,TGTGCCAGCAGCTTAGAAACGTACTTC,CASSLETYF
few,TRBJ2-3,-,TRBV6-2/TRBV6-3,TGTGCCAGCAACCCTGGACAAACTAGCACAGATACGCAGTATTTT,CASNPGQTSTDTQYF
many,TRBJ2-4,TRBD2,TRBV5-1,TGCGCCAGCAGCCCGGGACTAGCGGTAGCCAAAAACATTCAGTACTTC,CASSPGLAVAKNIQYF
-,TRBJ2-2,TRBD2,TRBV27,TGTGCCAGCAGTTTATTTATTGGACTAGCGGGCACCGGGGAGCTGTTTTTT,CASSLFIGLAGTGELFF
few,TRBJ1-2,-,TRBV2,TGTGCCAGCAGTGAGTGGCTTAGCTATGGCTACACCTTC,CASSEWLSYGYTF
-,TRBJ2-1,TRBD2,TRBV24-1,TGTGCCACCAGTGATTTGAGCGGGAACTCCTACAATGAGCAGTTCTTC,CATSDLSGNSYNEQFF
few,TRBJ2-3,TRBD2,TRBV10-3,TGTGCCATCAGTGAGCCGGGACTAGTAGAAGATACGCAGTATTTT,CAISEPGLVEDTQYF
many,TRBJ2-2,TRBD2,TRBV7-2,TGTGCCAGCAGCTTAGTCGATCGGGCGGGAGGATGGACCGGGGAGCTGTTTTTT,CASSLVDRAGGWTGELFF
-,TRBJ2-1,TRBD2,TRBV5-5,TGTGCCAGCAGCTTGGAGGGACTAGCCTACAATGAGCAGTTCTTC,CASSLEGLAYNEQFF
-,TRBJ1-5,-,TRBV5-5,TGTGCCAGCAGCTTAGGTGTTGGGGGAGGCAATCAGCCCCAGCATTTT,CASSLGVGGGNQPQHF
many,TRBJ2-7,-,TRBV7-8,TGTGCCAGCAGCCCCGGCGAATTACCAAGCTACGAGCAGTACTTC,CASSPGELPSYEQYF
many,TRBJ2-1,TRBD2,TRBV12-3/TRBV12-4,TGTGCCAGCAGCCCAAGCGGGACCCGCAATGAGCAGTTCTTC,CASSPSGTRNEQFF
many,TRBJ2-2,-,TRBV12-3/TRBV12-4,TGTGCCAGTCAGGGACTGCAGAACACCGGGGAGCTGTTTTTT,CASQGLQNTGELFF
few,TRBJ2-4,TRBD2,TRBV20-1,TGCAGTGCTAGCCCACTAGCGGGCGGTAGGAAAAACATTCAGTACTTC,CSASPLAGGRKNIQYF
-,TRBJ1-6,-,TRBV6-4,TGTGCCAGCACGGACGGGCGAGAGGAGGGACCCCTCCACTTT,CASTDGREEGPLHF
many,TRBJ2-1,-,TRBV20-1,TGCAGTGCTAGAGGAGGGAATTTGGTTTTAGGGAATGAGCAGTTCTTC,CSARGGNLVLGNEQFF
-,TRBJ2-2,-,TRBV18,TGTGCCAGCTCACCACTACCGACGCTCTACACCGGGGAGCTGTTTTTT,CASSPLPTLYTGELFF
-,TRBJ2-5,-,TRBV5-1,TGCGCCAGCAGCTTCATTCAGATTCGACAAGAGACCCAGTACTTC,CASSFIQIRQETQYF
-,TRBJ2-5,TRBD2,TRBV30,TGTGCCTGGAGTGGTAGCGGGAGGGCCAGAGAGACCCAGTACTTC,CAWSGSGRARETQYF
many,TRBJ1-5,-,TRBV7-2,TGTGCCAGCAGCTTAATGAGGAACCAGCCCCAGCATTTT,CASSLMRNQPQHF
few,TRBJ2-5,-,TRBV20-1,TGCAGTGCTTACAGGGAGGCCATTCAAGAGACCCAGTACTTC,CSAYREAIQETQYF
few,TRBJ1-1,-,TRBV12-3/TRBV12-4,TGTGCCAGCAGTTTGTCAGGGGTGGCTTTCTTT,CASSLSGVAFF
many,TRBJ2-1,TRBD2,TRBV3-1,TGTGCCAGCAGCCCCCGACTAGCTTCCCTGTACAATGAGCAGTTCTTC,CASSPRLASLYNEQFF
-,TRBJ1-5,-,TRBV20-1,TGCAGTGCTAGAAGGACAGGCAATCAGCCCCAGCATTTT,CSARRTGNQPQHF
-,TRBJ2-7,-,TRBV7-9,TGTGCCAGCAGCATTGAGCGGGTACCCTCCTACGAGCAGTACTTC,CASSIERVPSYEQYF